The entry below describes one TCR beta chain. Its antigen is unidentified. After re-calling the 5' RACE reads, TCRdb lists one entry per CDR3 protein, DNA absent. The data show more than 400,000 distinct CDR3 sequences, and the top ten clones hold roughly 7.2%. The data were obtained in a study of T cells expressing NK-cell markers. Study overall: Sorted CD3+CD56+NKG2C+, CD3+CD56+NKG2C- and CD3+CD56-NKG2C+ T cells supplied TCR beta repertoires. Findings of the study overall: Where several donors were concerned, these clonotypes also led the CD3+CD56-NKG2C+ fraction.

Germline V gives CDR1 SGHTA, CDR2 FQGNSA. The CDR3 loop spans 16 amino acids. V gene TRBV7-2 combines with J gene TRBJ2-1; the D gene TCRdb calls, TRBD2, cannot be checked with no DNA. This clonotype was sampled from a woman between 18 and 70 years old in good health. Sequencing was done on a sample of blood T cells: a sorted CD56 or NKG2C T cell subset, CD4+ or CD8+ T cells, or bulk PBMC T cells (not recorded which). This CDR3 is CASSASGTSEHNEQFF.